This entry lists 25 T cell receptor beta chains sequenced from one sample in a study of T-cell memory formation after mild COVID-19. MiXCR, applied by TCRdb to the 5' RACE reads, yields one record per CDR3 protein. There are 200,000 to 250,000 distinct CDR3 sequences in the sample; around 27% occur only once, and about an eighth lies in the top ten. Sequenced material: PBMCs or a T cell subset sorted from them (not recorded which). These receptors came from an adult woman who had mild COVID-19 (a few samples of this study predate the infection). Cell type and time point are not known.

This clonotype has a handful of counts. The V and J genes are TRBV7-9 and TRBJ2-5, with TRBD1 identical over 8 bases. This CDR3 comprises 15 residues. The V gene end was trimmed by 5 bases and the J gene end by 3 bases; junction bases not matched to a gene: 8. Looked up from germline, CDR1 is SEHNR and CDR2 is FQNEAQ (reference sequence). Here the CDR3 reads CASSRGQAFKETQYF. As DNA, the CDR3 is TGTGCCAGCAGCCGGGGACAGGCATTCAAAGAGACCCAGTACTTC.

This clonotype was counted only a few times. This chain connects TRBV5-1 to TRBJ2-5, with TRBD2 matching over 13 bases. Looked up from germline, CDR1 is SGHRS and CDR2 is YFSETQ. J lost 5 bases, V lost 4 bases, and 5 bases had no gene match. The CDR3 has 15 residues. As DNA, the CDR3 is TGCGCCAGCAGCATCGGACTAGCGGGAGAGGAGACCCAGTACTTC. Translating it yields CASSIGLAGEETQYF.

The J gene is TRBJ2-7, the V gene TRBV7-9; a weak D match, TRBD1 (6 bases). V lost 2 bases and J 2 bases, leaving 10 bases between the germline ends. The CDR3 is made up of 14 amino acids. Germline loops: CDR1 SEHNR, CDR2 FQNEAQ (reference sequence). The CDR3 loop is CASSLTQGPYEQYF. DNA of the CDR3: TGTGCCAGCAGCTTAACGCAGGGGCCCTACGAGCAGTACTTC.

CDR3 DNA sequence: TGTGCCAGCATTAAGACAGGGGATTCAGGCGAGCAGTACTTC. It yields the protein CASIKTGDSGEQYF. The chain has TRBV12-3 or TRBV12-4 and TRBJ2-7, with 8 nucleotides matching TRBD1. This CDR3 has 14 amino acids. V lost 7 bases to trimming and J lost 6 bases; unmatched junction nucleotides: 11.

This clonotype was counted only a few times. This chain connects TRBV6-1 to TRBJ1-6; maybe TRBD1 (6 bases). The CDR3 has 16 residues. Trimming pared 4 bases from V and 7 bases from J, leaving 17 bases between. Germline loops: CDR1 MNHNS, CDR2 SASEGT. The CDR3, as DNA: TGTGCCAGCAGTGTGGAAAAGGGGGTAGGCAATTCACCCCTCCACTTT. It yields the protein CASSVEKGVGNSPLHF.

Note on this clonotype: No conserved phenylalanine or tryptophan ends this CDR3, so it is likely a read error. V is TRBV5-6 and J is TRBJ1-6; D gene ambiguous. V lost 0 bases and J 8 bases, leaving 6 bases between the germline ends. Germline V gene lookup returns CDR1 SGHDT and CDR2 YYEEEE. The CDR3 runs 13 residues. The CDR3 nucleotides are TGTGCCAGCAGCTTGGCCCAGGATTCACCCCTCCACTGT. Encoded protein: CASSLAQDSPLHC.

This chain joins TRBV6-5 and TRBJ1-1; D gene unclear. Germline V CDR1 and CDR2: MNHEY, SVGAGI. The ends were cut back, 2 bases at V and 3 bases at J, with 10 bases in the middle. CDR3 length: 14 amino acids. DNA of the CDR3: TGTGCCAGCAGTTACGCAGCGGCATACACTGAAGCTTTCTTT. Translation: CASSYAAAYTEAFF.

The chain joins TRBV15 to TRBJ2-4; 10 nucleotides match TRBD1. J gave up 1 base and V 5 bases, and 8 bases lay outside the gene matches. This CDR3 has 17 amino acids. The germline V gene encodes CDR1 LNHNV and CDR2 YYDKDF (reference sequence). CDR3 nucleotides: TGTGCCACCAGCCGAATCGGGACAGGGGACGCCAAAAACATTCAGTACTTC. Protein: CATSRIGTGDAKNIQYF.

As for this clonotype: A read error may produce the germline difference seen at one junction end. This chain uses TRBV12-3 or TRBV12-4 with TRBJ2-7; possible D gene TRBD2, 8 bases. The CDR3 sequence is 15 residues long. CDR3 DNA sequence: TGTGACAGCAGTTTAGCGGGACAGCCCTCCTACGAGCAGTACTTC. Its translation: CDSSLAGQPSYEQYF.

The V and J genes are TRBV9 and TRBJ2-7, with D tentatively TRBD1 (5 bases). Between the trimmed V and J ends, which lost 0 bases and 3 bases, there was a span of 10 bases. Germline V gene lookup returns CDR1 SGDLS and CDR2 YYNGEE. The CDR3 consists of 14 residues. DNA for the CDR3: TGTGCCAGCAGCGTAGTCCAAGACAGCTACGAGCAGTACTTC. Residues: CASSVVQDSYEQYF.

The genes are TRBV18 and TRBJ2-3, with 10 bases lining up with TRBD1. The CDR3 is 16 amino acids. CDR1 is KGHSH and CDR2 is LQKENI in the germline V gene. Trimming took 5 bases from V and 3 from J; bases not matched to a gene: 8. As DNA, the CDR3 is TGTGCCAGCTCAACACGGACAGGGGGAGGAACAGATACGCAGTATTTT. This gives the protein CASSTRTGGGTDTQYF.

This clonotype occurred a few times. This sequence joins TRBV20-1 and TRBJ1-1; 10 nucleotides match TRBD1. The CDR3 length is 14 residues. V was pared by 5 bases and J by 1 base, with 4 bases of the junction left unmatched. Germline lookup yields CDR1 DFQATT and CDR2 SNEGSKA (reference sequence). The CDR3 loop reads CSAGDRGPNTEAFF. The CDR3 DNA reads TGCAGTGCTGGGGACAGGGGACCGAACACTGAAGCTTTCTTT.

This chain links TRBV30 with TRBJ2-7; the D gene is possibly TRBD1 (5 bases). In germline, CDR1 is GTSNPN, CDR2 SVGIG (reference sequence). This CDR3 has 14 residues. V was trimmed by 5 bases and J by 5 bases, leaving 19 bases between them. The CDR3 sequence: CAWGSGAGFHEQYF. CDR3 bases: TGTGCCTGGGGGTCTGGGGCAGGGTTCCACGAGCAGTACTTC. Together with reference TRBV30 and TRBJ2-7, the CDR3 gives the full variable domain: SQTIHQWPATLVQPVGSPLSLECTVEGTSNPNLYWYRQAAGRGLQLLFYSVGIGQISSEVPQNLSASRPQDRQFILSSKKLLLSDSGFYLCAWGSGAGFHEQYFGPGTRLTVT.

This clonotype showed up just a few times. This chain links TRBV11-2 with TRBJ2-2; D is unresolved. The CDR3 is 15 amino acids. CDR1 is SGHAT and CDR2 is FQNNGV in the germline V gene. V was clipped by 2 bases and J by 1 base, with 8 bases between them. CDR3 region: CASSLISGNTGELFF. CDR3 DNA sequence: TGTGCCAGCAGCTTAATTTCAGGGAACACCGGGGAGCTGTTTTTT.

This chain joins TRBV5-1 and TRBJ2-2; 7 bases match TRBD1. This CDR3 has 16 amino acids. CDR1 SGHRS and CDR2 YFSETQ come from the germline V gene. The V segment lost 4 bases and the J segment 1 base; nucleotides outside the gene matches: 7. The CDR3 DNA reads as TGCGCCAGCAGCCGAGGGAGACAGGGGAACACCGGGGAGCTGTTTTTT. Protein: CASSRGRQGNTGELFF.

As for this clonotype: An end of the junction does not agree with germline; a read error may underlie this. This rearrangement joins TRBV19 to TRBJ2-7; TRBD2 is a possible D gene (5 bases). In germline, CDR1 is LNHDA, CDR2 SQIVND (reference sequence). The CDR3 length is 12 residues. The CDR3 region is CAGRDPGSEQYF. For the CDR3, the DNA is TGTGCCGGTAGGGATCCGGGATCCGAGCAGTACTTC.

The V gene is TRBV14, the J gene TRBJ2-1; D possibly corresponds to TRBD1 (5 bases). This CDR3 contains 14 residues. Per germline, CDR1 SGHDN and CDR2 FVKESK. The germline V and J ends were trimmed by 7 bases and 3 bases, with 13 bases remaining between them. DNA of the CDR3: TGTGCCAGCAATACAGGAAGCTTCTACAATGAGCAGTTCTTC. Its protein is CASNTGSFYNEQFF.

The V gene is TRBV3-1, the J gene TRBJ2-7, with a possible D match to TRBD1 (5 bases). Germline lookup yields CDR1 LGHDT and CDR2 YNNKEL (reference sequence). V was cut by 0 bases and J by 3 bases, with 15 bases left in between. This CDR3 is built from 16 residues. CDR3 in DNA: TGTGCCAGCAGCCAAGATCAGGGCAGGGTGGTCTACGAGCAGTACTTC. Amino acid sequence: CASSQDQGRVVYEQYF.

CDR3 region: CASSEGAENTEAFF. The CDR3 region has the DNA TGTGCCAGCAGTGAAGGGGCGGAAAACACTGAAGCTTTCTTT. The chain employs TRBV6-1 and TRBJ1-1; D uncertain. The CDR3 has 14 amino acids. Germline-derived CDR1 and CDR2 are MNHNS and SASEGT. Trimming pared 1 base from V and 2 bases from J, leaving 8 bases between.

This chain uses TRBV7-6 with TRBJ2-2; the match to TRBD1 covers 7 bases. Losses at the gene ends were 5 bases for V and 2 bases for J; bases not matched to a gene: 11. CDR1 is SGHVS and CDR2 is FNYEAQ in the germline V gene. The CDR3 covers 17 residues. As DNA, the CDR3 is TGTGCCAGCAGCCCTAGAGGGGACAGCTACAACACCGGGGAGCTGTTTTTT. It codes for CASSPRGDSYNTGELFF.

The chain carries TRBV6-6 and TRBJ2-7; 14 positions agree with TRBD2. Germline CDR1 and CDR2: MNHNY and SVGAGI (reference sequence). J lost 4 bases, V lost 5 bases, and 7 bases had no gene match. This CDR3 region has 16 residues. The CDR3 bases are TGTGCCAGCAGTGGGGGACTAGCGGGAGTTAGGTACGAGCAGTACTTC. Its translation: CASSGGLAGVRYEQYF.

The J gene is TRBJ1-1, the V gene TRBV7-9; D gene ambiguous. V was shortened by 5 bases and J by 10 bases, with 14 bases between the two germline ends. The CDR3 loop spans 12 amino acids. The germline V gene encodes CDR1 SEHNR and CDR2 FQNEAQ (reference sequence). The CDR3 DNA reads TGTGCCAGCAGCCCCACCGGCGCGGGAGCTTTCTTT. Protein sequence: CASSPTGAGAFF.

The chain carries TRBV9 and TRBJ2-7; D is unclear. Trimming stripped 4 bases from V and 2 bases from J, with 13 bases between. There are 14 residues in the CDR3. Germline V gene data show CDR1 as SGDLS and CDR2 as YYNGEE. In DNA form, the CDR3 reads TGTGCCAGCAGCCCCACCGAGGTCGCCTACGAGCAGTACTTC. Translating gives CASSPTEVAYEQYF.

As for this clonotype: One end of the junction is discordant with germline, which a read error may explain. This sequence joins TRBV7-7 and TRBJ2-5, with a possible D match to TRBD2 (5 bases). Looked up from germline, CDR1 is SSHAT and CDR2 is FNYEAQ (reference sequence). The CDR3 extends over 13 amino acids. The CDR3 nucleotides are TGTGCCAGCAGCTTAGGGTCAAGGGAGACCAAGTACTTC. This translates into CASSLGSRETKYF.

This clonotype has at least ten counts. The chain uses TRBV7-2 and TRBJ2-4; possible D gene TRBD1, 6 bases. V was clipped by 5 bases and J by 0 bases, with 23 bases between them. Germline CDR1 SGHTA, CDR2 FQGNSA. The CDR3 contains 19 residues. The CDR3 coding sequence is TGTGCCAGCAGCCATTACATGATACCGGGACAACTAGCCAAAAACATTCAGTACTTC. Residues: CASSHYMIPGQLAKNIQYF.